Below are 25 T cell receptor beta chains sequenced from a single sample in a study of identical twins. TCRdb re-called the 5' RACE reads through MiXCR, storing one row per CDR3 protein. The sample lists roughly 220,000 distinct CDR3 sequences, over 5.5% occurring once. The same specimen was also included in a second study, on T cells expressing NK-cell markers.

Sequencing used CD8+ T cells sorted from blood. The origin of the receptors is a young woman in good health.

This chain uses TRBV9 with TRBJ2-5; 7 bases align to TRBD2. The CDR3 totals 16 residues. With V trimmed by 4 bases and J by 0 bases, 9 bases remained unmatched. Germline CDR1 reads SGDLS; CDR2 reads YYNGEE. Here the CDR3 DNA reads TGTGCCAGCAGCCCAGCTCAAGCGGGGTACCAAGAGACCCAGTACTTC. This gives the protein CASSPAQAGYQETQYF.

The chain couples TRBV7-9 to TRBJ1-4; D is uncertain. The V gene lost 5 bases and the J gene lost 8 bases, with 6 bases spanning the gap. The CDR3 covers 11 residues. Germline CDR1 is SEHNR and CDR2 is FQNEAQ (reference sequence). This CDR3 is CASSRDEKLFF. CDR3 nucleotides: TGTGCCAGCAGCCGAGACGAAAAACTGTTTTTT. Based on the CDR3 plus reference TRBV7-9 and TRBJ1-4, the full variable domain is DTGVSQNPRHKITKRGQNVTFRCDPISEHNRLYWYRQTLGQGPEFLTYFQNEAQLEKSRLLSDRFSAERPKGSFSTLEIQRTEQGDSAMYLCASSRDEKLFFGSGTQLSVL.

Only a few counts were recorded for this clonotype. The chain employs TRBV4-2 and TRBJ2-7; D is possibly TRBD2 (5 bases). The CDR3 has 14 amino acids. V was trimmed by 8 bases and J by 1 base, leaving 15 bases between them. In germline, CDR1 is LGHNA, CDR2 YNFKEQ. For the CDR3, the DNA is TGTGCCAGCGGGCCTGAGACGGGATCCTACGAGCAGTACTTC. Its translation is CASGPETGSYEQYF.

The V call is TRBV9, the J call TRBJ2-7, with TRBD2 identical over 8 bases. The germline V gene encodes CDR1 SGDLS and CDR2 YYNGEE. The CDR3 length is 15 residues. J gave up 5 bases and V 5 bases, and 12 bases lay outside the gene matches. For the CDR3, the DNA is TGTGCCAGCAGGGCCAGCGGGAGACGGGGGAACGAGCAGTACTTC. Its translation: CASRASGRRGNEQYF.

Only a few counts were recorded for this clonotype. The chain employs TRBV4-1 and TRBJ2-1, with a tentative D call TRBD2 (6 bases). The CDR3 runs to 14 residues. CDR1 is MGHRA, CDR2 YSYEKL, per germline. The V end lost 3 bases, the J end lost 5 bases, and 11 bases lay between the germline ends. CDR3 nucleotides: TGCGCCAGCAGCCACCCGGGACTCAACAATGAGCAGTTCTTC. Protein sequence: CASSHPGLNNEQFF.

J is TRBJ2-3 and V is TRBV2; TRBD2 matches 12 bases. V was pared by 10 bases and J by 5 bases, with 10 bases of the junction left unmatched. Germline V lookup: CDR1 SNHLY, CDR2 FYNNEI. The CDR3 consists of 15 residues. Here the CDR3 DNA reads TGTGCCATCCGCAGGGGACTAGCGGGCCAAGATACGCAGTATTTT. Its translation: CAIRRGLAGQDTQYF.

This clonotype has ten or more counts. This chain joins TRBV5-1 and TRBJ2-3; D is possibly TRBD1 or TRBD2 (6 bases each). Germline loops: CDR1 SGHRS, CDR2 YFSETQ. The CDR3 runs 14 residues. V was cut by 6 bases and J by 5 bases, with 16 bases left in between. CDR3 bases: TGCGCCAGCAAGACAACGGGGGCGGGAGATACGCAGTATTTT. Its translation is CASKTTGAGDTQYF.

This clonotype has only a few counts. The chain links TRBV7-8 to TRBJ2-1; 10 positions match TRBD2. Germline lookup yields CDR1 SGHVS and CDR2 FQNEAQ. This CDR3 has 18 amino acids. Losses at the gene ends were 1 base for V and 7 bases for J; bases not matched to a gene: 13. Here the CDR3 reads CASSLEGLAVTYGNEQFF. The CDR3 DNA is TGTGCCAGCAGCTTAGAAGGACTAGCGGTAACCTATGGGAATGAGCAGTTCTTC.

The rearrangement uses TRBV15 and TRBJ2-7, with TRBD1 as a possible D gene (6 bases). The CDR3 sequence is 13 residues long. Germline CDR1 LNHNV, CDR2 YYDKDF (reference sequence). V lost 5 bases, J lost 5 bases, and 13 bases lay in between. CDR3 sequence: CATSPIRGNEQYF. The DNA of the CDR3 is TGTGCCACCAGCCCTATCAGGGGCAACGAGCAGTACTTC.

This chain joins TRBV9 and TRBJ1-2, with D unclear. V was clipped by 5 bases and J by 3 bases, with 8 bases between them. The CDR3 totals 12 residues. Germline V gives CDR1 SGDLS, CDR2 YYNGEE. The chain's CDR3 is CASSRAHYGYTF. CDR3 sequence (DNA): TGTGCCAGCAGTCGAGCCCACTATGGCTACACCTTC.

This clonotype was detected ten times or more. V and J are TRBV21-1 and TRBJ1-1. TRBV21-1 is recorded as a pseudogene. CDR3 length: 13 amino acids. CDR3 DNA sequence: TGTGCCAGCAGCAAAGCAAGGGTGGAAAACTTCTCCTTT. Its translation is CASSKARVENFSF.

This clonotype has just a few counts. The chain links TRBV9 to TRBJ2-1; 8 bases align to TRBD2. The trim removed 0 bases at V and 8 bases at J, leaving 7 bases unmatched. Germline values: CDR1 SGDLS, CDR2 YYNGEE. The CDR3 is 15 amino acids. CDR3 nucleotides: TGTGCCAGCAGCGTAGCTGAGCGGGAGTATGATGAGCAGTTCTTC. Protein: CASSVAEREYDEQFF.

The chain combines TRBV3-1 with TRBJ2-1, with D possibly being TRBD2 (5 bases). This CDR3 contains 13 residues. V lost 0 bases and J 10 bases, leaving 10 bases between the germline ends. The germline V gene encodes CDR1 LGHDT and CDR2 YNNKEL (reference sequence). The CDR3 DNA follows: TGTGCCAGCAGCCAAGATTCGAGGGAGGAGCAGTTCTTC. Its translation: CASSQDSREEQFF.

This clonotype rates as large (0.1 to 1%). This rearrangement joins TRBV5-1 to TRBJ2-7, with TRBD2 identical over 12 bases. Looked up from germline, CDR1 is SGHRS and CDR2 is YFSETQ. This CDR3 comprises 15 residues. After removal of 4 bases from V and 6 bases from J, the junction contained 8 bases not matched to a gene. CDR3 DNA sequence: TGCGCCAGCAGCCCAAGACTAGCGGGAGAGAGCGAGCAGTACTTC. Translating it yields CASSPRLAGESEQYF.

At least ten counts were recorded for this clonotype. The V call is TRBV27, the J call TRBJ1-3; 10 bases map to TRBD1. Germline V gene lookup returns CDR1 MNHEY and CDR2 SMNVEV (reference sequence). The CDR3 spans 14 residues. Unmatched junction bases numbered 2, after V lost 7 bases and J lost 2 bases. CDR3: CASKGTGAGNTIYF. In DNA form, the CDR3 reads TGTGCCAGCAAGGGGACAGGGGCTGGAAACACCATATATTTT.

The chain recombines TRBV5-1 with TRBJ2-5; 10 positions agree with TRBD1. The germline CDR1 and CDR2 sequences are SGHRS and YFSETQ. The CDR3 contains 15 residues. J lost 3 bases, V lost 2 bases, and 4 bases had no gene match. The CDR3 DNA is TGCGCCAGCAGCTTCGAGACAGGGGGCAAAGAGACCCAGTACTTC. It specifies CASSFETGGKETQYF.

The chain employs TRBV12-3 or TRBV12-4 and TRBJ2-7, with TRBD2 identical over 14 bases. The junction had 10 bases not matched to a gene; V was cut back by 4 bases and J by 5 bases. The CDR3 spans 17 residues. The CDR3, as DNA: TGTGCCAGCAGTTGGGCCCCAGGGACTAGCGGGAGTAACGAGCAGTACTTC. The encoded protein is CASSWAPGTSGSNEQYF.

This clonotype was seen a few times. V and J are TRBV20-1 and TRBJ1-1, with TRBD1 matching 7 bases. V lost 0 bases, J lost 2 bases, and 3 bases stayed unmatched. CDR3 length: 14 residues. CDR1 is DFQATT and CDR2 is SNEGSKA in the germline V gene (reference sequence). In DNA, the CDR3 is TGCAGTGCTAGAGATAGGGGGCGCAACACTGAAGCTTTCTTT. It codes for CSARDRGRNTEAFF.

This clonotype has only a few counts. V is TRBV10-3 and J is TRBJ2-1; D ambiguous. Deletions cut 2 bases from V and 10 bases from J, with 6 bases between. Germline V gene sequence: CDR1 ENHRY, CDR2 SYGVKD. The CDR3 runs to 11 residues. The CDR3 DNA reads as TGTGCCATCAGTGAGGGCATAGAGCAGTTCTTC. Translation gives CAISEGIEQFF.

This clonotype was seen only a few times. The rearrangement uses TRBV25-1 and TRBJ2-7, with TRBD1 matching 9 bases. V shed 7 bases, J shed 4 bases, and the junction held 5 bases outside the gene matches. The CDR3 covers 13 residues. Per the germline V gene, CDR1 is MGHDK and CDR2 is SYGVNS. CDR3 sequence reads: CASMGQGMYEQYF. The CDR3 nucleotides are TGTGCCAGCATGGGACAGGGTATGTACGAGCAGTACTTC.

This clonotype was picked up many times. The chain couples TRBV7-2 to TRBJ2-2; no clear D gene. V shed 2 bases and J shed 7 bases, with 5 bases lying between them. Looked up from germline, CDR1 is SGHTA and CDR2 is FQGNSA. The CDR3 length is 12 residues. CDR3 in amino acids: CASSLPGGELFF. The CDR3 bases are TGTGCCAGCAGCTTACCGGGCGGGGAGCTGTTTTTT.

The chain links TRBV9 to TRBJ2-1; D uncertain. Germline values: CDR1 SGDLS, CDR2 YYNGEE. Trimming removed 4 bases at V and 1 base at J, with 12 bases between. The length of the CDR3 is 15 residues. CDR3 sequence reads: CASSPPPPSYNEQFF. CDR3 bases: TGTGCCAGCAGCCCCCCTCCGCCTTCCTACAATGAGCAGTTCTTC. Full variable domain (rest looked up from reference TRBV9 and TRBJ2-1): DSGVTQTPKHLITATGQRVTLRCSPRSGDLSVYWYQQSLDQGLQFLIQYYNGEERAKGNILERFSAQQFPDLHSELNLSSLELGDSALYFCASSPPPPSYNEQFFGPGTRLTVL.

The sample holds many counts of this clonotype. In DNA form, the CDR3 reads TGCGCCAGCAGCCAAGACCGGGCTGGCTACACCTTC. It encodes CASSQDRAGYTF. This rearrangement joins TRBV4-3 to TRBJ1-2; D ambiguous. Germline lookup yields CDR1 LGHNA and CDR2 YSLEER. V was cut by 0 bases and J by 7 bases, with 6 bases left in between. The CDR3 runs to 12 residues.

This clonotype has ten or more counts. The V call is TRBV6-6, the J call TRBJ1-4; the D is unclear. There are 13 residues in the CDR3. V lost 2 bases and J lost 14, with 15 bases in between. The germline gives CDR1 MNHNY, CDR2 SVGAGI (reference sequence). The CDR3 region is CASSYNDRGGLFF. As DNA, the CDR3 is TGTGCCAGCAGTTACAATGACCGAGGAGGGCTGTTTTTT.

This CDR3 is CASMDRGSYEQYF. In DNA, the CDR3 is TGCGCCAGCATGGACAGGGGCTCCTACGAGCAGTACTTC. The rearrangement joins TRBV10-2 to TRBJ2-7; 9 bases are shared with TRBD1. The V segment lost 7 bases and the J segment 0 bases; nucleotides outside the gene matches: 1. The CDR3 loop spans 13 amino acids. The V gene's germline CDR1 is WSHSY and CDR2 SAAADI.